This T cell receptor beta chain is from a study of CD8+ T cells in alopecia areata. Turning to the study itself: The SALT score measured affected scalp surface percentage in treated patients.

V was pared by 6 bases and J by 9 bases, with 10 bases of the junction left unmatched. CDR3 length equals 14 residues. The germline CDR1 and CDR2 sequences are SGHTA and FQGNSA. Isolated RNA was reverse transcribed into cDNA used as the sequencing template. The method was immunoSEQ multiplex PCR; TCRdb's version includes in-frame clones alone and lacks a portion of them. Of fewer than 250,000 clones in the sample, about 60% were seen once. Treatment of the sample: oral pan-JAK inhibitor, 5-10 mg twice daily. Sequencing was performed on CD4+ T cells sorted from blood, taken at week 4, from a patient treated with tofacitinib. V gene TRBV7-2 combines with J gene TRBJ1-2; TRBD1 matches at 10 bases. The TCR comes from a human donor with alopecia areata. CDR3 in DNA: TGTGCCAGCAGTCCAATGGGACAGGGGAGTCGCTACACCTTC. This translates into CASSPMGQGSRYTF. Together with reference TRBV7-2 and TRBJ1-2, the CDR3 gives the full variable domain: GAGVSQSPSNKVTEKGKDVELRCDPISGHTALYWYRQSLGQGLEFLIYFQGNSAPDKSGLPSDRFSAERTGGSVSTLTIQRTQQEDSAVYLCASSPMGQGSRYTFGSGTRLTVV.